Given below is one TCR beta chain in context. Its specificity is not known. The CDR3 is 13 residues long. Trimming cost V 1 base and J 6 bases, with 8 bases left between them. Germline CDR1 is MGHRA and CDR2 is YSYEKL. The data were taken from a study of human T cells and chemical hapten exposure. Study results and limitations: Since the donors had alopecia, their immune response may not be the same as that of healthy people. Expanded TCRs formed significantly more large CDR3 similarity clusters than controls.

What the library attached to individual cDNA molecules were unique molecular identifiers. TCRdb re-called the RACE reads with MiXCR, one entry per CDR3 protein. The table shows 80,000 to 100,000 distinct CDR3 sequences, with around a quarter occurring only once. Described time point: patch test 3, about 24 weeks after DPC sensitization. Treatment indicated: therapeutic diphenylcyclopropenone sensitization with weekly scalp DPC. The chain is built from TRBV4-1 and TRBJ2-3; D is perhaps TRBD2 (6 bases). Source: whole blood, taken in connection with sensitization to the hapten diphenylcyclopropenone (DPC). This sequence was found in a man between 35 and 55 years old with alopecia areata. Some clones in this sample may be carry-over from other donors' samples. The CDR3 DNA is TGCGCCAGCAGCCAAGTGCGGGACGATACGCAGTATTTT. The encoded protein is CASSQVRDDTQYF.